The 21 T cell receptor beta chains given below trace back to one sample, sequenced in a study of shared clonotypes between healthy human individuals. The protocol was immunoSEQ multiplex PCR, while the TCRdb copy is restricted to in-frame clones and leaves out a portion. The sample contains 2 million to 3 million clones, 93% of which appear only once. Material: naive CD4+ T cells from PBMCs. Subset noted: CD45RA+ positively selected. The receptors here all came from a man younger than 35 in good health. Some clones in this sample may be carry-over from other donors' samples.

The genes are TRBV7-3 and TRBJ2-1, with D maybe TRBD2 (6 bases). The CDR3 is made up of 14 amino acids. Germline values: CDR1 SGHTA, CDR2 FQGTGA. Trimming cost V 5 bases and J 12 bases, with 20 bases left between them. The CDR3 loop is CASSTGGADAGQFF. In DNA form, the CDR3 reads TGTGCCAGCAGCACCGGAGGGGCCGACGCGGGGCAGTTCTTC. The full variable domain, rest sourced from reference TRBV7-3 and TRBJ2-1, is GAGVSQTPSNKVTEKGKYVELRCDPISGHTALYWYRQSLGQGPEFLIYFQGTGAADDSGLPNDRFFAVRPEGSVSTLKIQRTERGDSAVYLCASSTGGADAGQFFGPGTRLTVL.

The CDR3 sequence is CASSMVAGGPYEQFF. The CDR3 coding sequence is TGTGCCAGTAGTATGGTAGCGGGAGGGCCTTATGAGCAGTTCTTC. This sequence joins TRBV19 and TRBJ2-1, with 11 nucleotides matching TRBD2. The CDR3 is 15 residues long. The V segment lost 3 bases and the J segment 8 bases; nucleotides outside the gene matches: 6. The germline gives CDR1 LNHDA, CDR2 SQIVND (reference sequence). The entire variable domain, with the rest obtained from reference TRBV19 and TRBJ2-1, is as follows: DGGITQSPKYLFRKEGQNVTLSCEQNLNHDAMYWYRQDPGQGLRLIYYSQIVNDFQKGDIAEGYSVSREKKESFPLTVTSAQKNPTAFYLCASSMVAGGPYEQFFGPGTRLTVL.

The table lists this clone with a few counts. The J gene is TRBJ1-1, the V gene TRBV18; perhaps TRBD1 as D (6 bases). V was clipped by 3 bases and J by 0 bases, with 11 bases between them. The germline V gene has CDR1 KGHSH and CDR2 LQKENI. The CDR3 spans 15 residues. In DNA form, the CDR3 reads TGTGCCAGCTCACCTCAGGACAGACTGAACACTGAAGCTTTCTTT. Translation gives CASSPQDRLNTEAFF.

The V gene is TRBV5-1, the J gene TRBJ2-6; 8 bases agree with TRBD1. This CDR3 spans 17 amino acids. With 3 bases clipped from V and 1 base from J, the junction kept 6 bases outside the gene matches. The germline CDR1 and CDR2 sequences are SGHRS and YFSETQ. This CDR3 reads CASSSVQGASGANVLTF. CDR3 sequence (DNA): TGCGCCAGCAGCTCGGTCCAGGGGGCGTCTGGGGCCAACGTCCTGACTTTC.

V usage is TRBV5-4 and J usage is TRBJ2-5, with a weak D call TRBD1 (5 bases). Deletions cut 4 bases from V and 4 bases from J, with 8 bases between. Germline V gives CDR1 SGHNT, CDR2 YYREEE (reference sequence). The CDR3 runs 12 residues. CDR3 in amino acids: CASSPGLETQYF. The CDR3 region has the DNA TGTGCCAGCAGCCCAGGGTTAGAGACCCAGTACTTC.

This clone was observed a single time. This rearrangement joins TRBV7-6 to TRBJ1-1; D is unresolved. V was trimmed by 1 base and J by 1 base, leaving 4 bases between them. This CDR3 has 13 amino acids. Germline values: CDR1 SGHVS, CDR2 FNYEAQ. The CDR3 DNA is TGTGCCAGCAGCTTAGGGCAGAACACTGAAGCTTTCTTT. It encodes CASSLGQNTEAFF.

The V and J genes are TRBV5-6 and TRBJ2-5; TRBD1 or TRBD2 may be the D gene (5 bases each). Germline CDR1 reads SGHDT; CDR2 reads YYEEEE. The germline V and J ends were trimmed by 3 bases and 4 bases, with 10 bases remaining between them. The CDR3 extends over 13 amino acids. DNA for the CDR3: TGTGCCAGCAGCTCCGTGAGGGGAGAGACCCAGTACTTC. It encodes CASSSVRGETQYF.

The V and J genes are TRBV20-1 and TRBJ2-5; no firm D call. The germline V and J ends were trimmed by 3 bases and 6 bases, with 8 bases remaining between them. The germline gives CDR1 DFQATT, CDR2 SNEGSKA (reference sequence). CDR3 length: 11 amino acids. The CDR3 here is CSASPSKTQYF. DNA for the CDR3: TGCAGTGCTAGCCCCTCCAAGACCCAGTACTTC.

The rearrangement joins TRBV11-2 to TRBJ2-1; D is perhaps TRBD2 (6 bases). The CDR3 has 15 amino acids. Deletions cut 5 bases from V and 3 bases from J, with 14 bases between. Germline V CDR1 and CDR2: SGHAT, FQNNGV. CDR3 amino acids: CASSAVSSVYNEQFF. The CDR3 nucleotides are TGTGCCAGCAGCGCAGTCTCTAGCGTCTACAATGAGCAGTTCTTC.

A single count supports this clone. The V and J genes are TRBV11-2 and TRBJ2-7, with a tentative D call TRBD1 (5 bases). Looked up from germline, CDR1 is SGHAT and CDR2 is FQNNGV. The CDR3 has 16 amino acids. The V end was cut by 0 bases, the J end by 3 bases, with 15 bases between. The CDR3 DNA reads as TGTGCCAGCAGCTTAGATGGCGGCAGGGTTGGCTACGAGCAGTACTTC. Translated: CASSLDGGRVGYEQYF.

V and J are TRBV7-9 and TRBJ2-5; 10 bases agree with TRBD2. V dropped 4 bases and J dropped 4; count of bases not matched to a gene: 9. This CDR3 is built from 16 residues. Looked up from germline, CDR1 is SEHNR and CDR2 is FQNEAQ (reference sequence). Here the CDR3 DNA reads TGTGCCAGCAGCTCTCAAGCGGGAGGGCCCGGAGAGACCCAGTACTTC. Amino acids: CASSSQAGGPGETQYF.

The chain joins TRBV4-1 to TRBJ2-3; D is uncertain. Trimming stripped 0 bases from V and 0 bases from J, with 16 bases between. Germline V lookup: CDR1 MGHRA, CDR2 YSYEKL. CDR3 length: 18 residues. This chain's CDR3 is CASSQEVGLTLSTDTQYF. CDR3 coding DNA: TGCGCCAGCAGCCAAGAGGTCGGGCTAACTCTTAGCACAGATACGCAGTATTTT.

This clone was found once. This chain connects TRBV18 to TRBJ2-1; 13 bases fit TRBD2. V shed 8 bases, J shed 7 bases, and the junction held 8 bases outside the gene matches. CDR3 length: 15 amino acids. Germline CDR1 reads KGHSH; CDR2 reads LQKENI. CDR3 DNA sequence: TGTGCCAGCGGGCCCGGGACTAGCGGGATGAATGAGCAGTTCTTC. Protein product: CASGPGTSGMNEQFF.

This clone came up once. The chain has TRBV6-4 and TRBJ1-1; D gene ambiguous. V gave up 2 bases and J gave up 1 base, with 8 bases separating them. Germline CDR1 reads MRHNA; CDR2 reads SNTAGT. The CDR3 consists of 14 residues. The DNA for the CDR3 is TGTGCCAGCAGTGACGGGTCCTCGAACACTGAAGCTTTCTTT. Translation: CASSDGSSNTEAFF.

The chain couples TRBV7-2 to TRBJ1-3, with 11 bases lining up with TRBD1. V dropped 5 bases and J dropped 2; count of bases not matched to a gene: 5. CDR1 is SGHTA, CDR2 FQGNSA, per germline. This CDR3 has 16 residues. CDR3 sequence (DNA): TGTGCCAGCAGCCAGGGACAGGGGGGCACTGGAAACACCATATATTTT. Protein product: CASSQGQGGTGNTIYF.

This chain uses TRBV28 with TRBJ2-4; D is uncertain. This CDR3 comprises 17 residues. CDR1 is MDHEN, CDR2 SYDVKM, per germline. The V gene lost 5 bases and the J gene lost 1 base, with 18 bases spanning the gap. Written as DNA, the CDR3 is TGTGCCAGCAGTACCGCATCGGCCGGGCCTGCCAAAAACATTCAGTACTTC. This encodes CASSTASAGPAKNIQYF.

The chain employs TRBV7-3 and TRBJ2-3; a weak D match, TRBD2 (5 bases). There are 16 residues in the CDR3. The V end lost 4 bases, the J end lost 5 bases, and 19 bases lay between the germline ends. The V gene's germline CDR1 is SGHTA and CDR2 FQGTGA. The CDR3 loop is CASSSWRRGGLDTQYF. CDR3 nucleotides: TGTGCCAGCAGCTCCTGGAGGAGAGGAGGTTTAGATACGCAGTATTTT.

The chain has TRBV4-1 and TRBJ2-4, with a weak D call TRBD2 (5 bases). The CDR3 has 15 residues. V dropped 1 base and J dropped 0 bases, with 7 bases sitting between them. The germline CDR1 and CDR2 sequences are MGHRA and YSYEKL. The CDR3 region has the DNA TGCGCCAGCAGCCAAGGGACTCTAGCCAAAAACATTCAGTACTTC. It translates to CASSQGTLAKNIQYF.

This clone has only one observation. The J gene is TRBJ2-1, the V gene TRBV7-9, with D unresolved. Deletions cut 1 base from V and 8 bases from J, with 12 bases between. Germline V gene lookup returns CDR1 SEHNR and CDR2 FQNEAQ (reference sequence). The CDR3 runs 14 residues. The CDR3 spells CASSLGKGFYEQFF. Here the CDR3 DNA reads TGTGCCAGCAGCTTAGGAAAAGGCTTTTATGAGCAGTTCTTC.

CDR3 DNA sequence: TGTGCCAGCAGGACTAGCGGGAGAGGGAGCACAGATACGCAGTATTTT. Its protein product is CASRTSGRGSTDTQYF. This chain uses TRBV28 with TRBJ2-3; 12 positions match TRBD2. Germline V gene sequence: CDR1 MDHEN, CDR2 SYDVKM. V shed 6 bases, J shed 0 bases, and the junction held 4 bases outside the gene matches. The CDR3 has 16 amino acids.

The chain is built from TRBV13 and TRBJ2-7; TRBD2 matches at 12 bases. From germline, CDR1 is PRHDT and CDR2 FYEKMQ (reference sequence). With V trimmed by 5 bases and J by 5 bases, 10 bases remained unmatched. This CDR3 has 16 residues. In DNA, the CDR3 is TGTGCCAGCAGCCCCGGACTAGCGGGGAGTTTTAACGAGCAGTACTTC. Its translation is CASSPGLAGSFNEQYF.